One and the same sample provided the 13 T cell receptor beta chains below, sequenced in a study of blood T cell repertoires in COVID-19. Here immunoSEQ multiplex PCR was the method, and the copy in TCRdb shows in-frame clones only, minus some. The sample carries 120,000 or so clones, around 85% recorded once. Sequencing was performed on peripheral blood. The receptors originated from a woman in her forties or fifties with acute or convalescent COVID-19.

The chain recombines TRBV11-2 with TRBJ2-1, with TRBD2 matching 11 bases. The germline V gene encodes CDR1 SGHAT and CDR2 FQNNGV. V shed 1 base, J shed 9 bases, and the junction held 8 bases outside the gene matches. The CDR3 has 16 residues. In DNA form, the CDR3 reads TGTGCCAGCAGCTTAGTAGTAGCGGGGGGGCAGAGTGAGCAGTTCTTC. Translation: CASSLVVAGGQSEQFF.

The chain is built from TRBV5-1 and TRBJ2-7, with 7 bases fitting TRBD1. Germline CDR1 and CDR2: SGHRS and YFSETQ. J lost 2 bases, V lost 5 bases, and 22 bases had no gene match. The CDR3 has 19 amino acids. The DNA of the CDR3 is TGCGCCAGCAGTGTAAACCCTTCGTCCGGACAGGCCCTAGCCTACGAGCAGTACTTC. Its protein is CASSVNPSSGQALAYEQYF.

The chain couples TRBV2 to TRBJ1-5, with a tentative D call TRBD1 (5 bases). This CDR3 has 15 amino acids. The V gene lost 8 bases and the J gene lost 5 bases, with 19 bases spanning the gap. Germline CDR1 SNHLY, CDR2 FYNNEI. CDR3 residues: CASQVRAGTDQPQHF. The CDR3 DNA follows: TGTGCCAGCCAGGTTAGGGCAGGGACTGATCAGCCCCAGCATTTT.

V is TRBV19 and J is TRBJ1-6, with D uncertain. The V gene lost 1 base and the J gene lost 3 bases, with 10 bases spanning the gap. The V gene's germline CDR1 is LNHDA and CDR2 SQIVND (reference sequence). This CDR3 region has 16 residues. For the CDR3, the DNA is TGTGCCAGTAGTATAGTTTCCGGGGACTATAATTCACCCCTCCACTTT. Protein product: CASSIVSGDYNSPLHF.

CDR3 sequence reads: CASSEGVTSDYEQYF. CDR3 in DNA: TGTGCCAGCAGCGAGGGAGTGACTAGCGACTACGAGCAGTACTTC. V gene TRBV9 combines with J gene TRBJ2-7, with TRBD2 identical over 8 bases. The CDR3 contains 15 residues. The V gene's germline CDR1 is SGDLS and CDR2 YYNGEE. V was clipped by 3 bases and J by 3 bases; unmatched bases: 8.

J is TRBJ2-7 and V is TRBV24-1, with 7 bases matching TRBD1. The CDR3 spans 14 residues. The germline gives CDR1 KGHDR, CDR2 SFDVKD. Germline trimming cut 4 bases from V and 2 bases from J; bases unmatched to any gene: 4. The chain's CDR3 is CATSESQGAYEQYF. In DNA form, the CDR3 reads TGTGCCACCAGTGAGTCTCAGGGGGCCTACGAGCAGTACTTC.

The CDR3 loop is CASSYSGTGVFEQYF. The CDR3, as DNA: TGTGCCAGCAGTTACTCCGGGACAGGGGTCTTCGAGCAGTACTTC. The rearrangement uses TRBV6-5 and TRBJ2-7, with 10 bases fitting TRBD1. The V gene end was trimmed by 0 bases and the J gene end by 6 bases; junction bases not matched to a gene: 5. There are 15 residues in the CDR3. The germline V gene encodes CDR1 MNHEY and CDR2 SVGAGI.

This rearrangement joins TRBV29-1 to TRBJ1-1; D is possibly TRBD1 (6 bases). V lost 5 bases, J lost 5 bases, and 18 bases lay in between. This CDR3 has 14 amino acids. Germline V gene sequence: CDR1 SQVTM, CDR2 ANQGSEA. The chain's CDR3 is CSVYEQGQRTEAFF. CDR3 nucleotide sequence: TGCAGCGTTTACGAGCAGGGACAACGGACTGAAGCTTTCTTT.

CDR3 coding DNA: TGTGCCAGTAGTATAAAAGGGGCGACTGAAGCTTTCTTT. Translated: CASSIKGATEAFF. The V and J genes are TRBV19 and TRBJ1-1, with a possible D match to TRBD1 (5 bases). V lost 2 bases to trimming and J lost 5 bases, with 9 bases between them. Germline V gene data show CDR1 as LNHDA and CDR2 as SQIVND (reference sequence). There are 13 residues in the CDR3.

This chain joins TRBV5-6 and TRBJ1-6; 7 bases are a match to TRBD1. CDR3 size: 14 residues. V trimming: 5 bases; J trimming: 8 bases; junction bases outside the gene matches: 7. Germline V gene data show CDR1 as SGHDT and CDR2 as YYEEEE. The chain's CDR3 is CASSPGTAHSPLHF. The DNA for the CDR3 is TGTGCCAGCAGTCCCGGGACAGCGCATTCACCCCTCCACTTT.

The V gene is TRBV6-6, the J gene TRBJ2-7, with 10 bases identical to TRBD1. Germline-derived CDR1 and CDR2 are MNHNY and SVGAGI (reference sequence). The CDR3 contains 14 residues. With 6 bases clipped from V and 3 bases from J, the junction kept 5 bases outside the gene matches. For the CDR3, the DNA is TGTGCCAGCAGGCGACAGGGGGCTAGCTACGAGCAGTACTTC. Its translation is CASRRQGASYEQYF.

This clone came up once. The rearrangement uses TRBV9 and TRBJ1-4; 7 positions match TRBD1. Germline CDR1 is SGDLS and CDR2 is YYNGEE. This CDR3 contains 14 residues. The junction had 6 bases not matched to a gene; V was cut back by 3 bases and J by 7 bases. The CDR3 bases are TGTGCCAGCAGCGCAAGGGGGCGGGGTGAAAAACTGTTTTTT. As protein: CASSARGRGEKLFF.

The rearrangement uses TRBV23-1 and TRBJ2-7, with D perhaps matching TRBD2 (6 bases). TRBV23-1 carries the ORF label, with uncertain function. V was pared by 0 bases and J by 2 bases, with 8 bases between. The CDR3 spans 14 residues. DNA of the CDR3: TGCGCCAGCAGTCAATCGTGGGAGGCCTACGAGCAGTACTTC. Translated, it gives CASSQSWEAYEQYF.